This TCR beta chain was retrieved from a study of CD8 T cells in Susac syndrome. Roughly 0.45 to 1 ug RNA was reverse transcribed with random hexamers. TCRdb redid the calling of the immunoSEQ multiplex PCR reads with MiXCR, one entry per CDR3 protein. The sample has roughly 150,000 distinct CDR3 sequences, approximately 95% seen once; the top ten hold approximately 0.17%. Blood CD8+ and CD4+ T cells underwent high-throughput TCR beta sequencing. The source is a human donor with Susac syndrome. The sample was CD4+ T cells from PBMCs.

The CDR3 sequence is CASSDGITRSQGANYGYTF. CDR3 in DNA: TGTGCCAGCAGTGATGGGATCACCCGATCACAGGGGGCGAACTATGGCTACACCTTC. The chain has TRBV2 and TRBJ1-2, with TRBD1 identical over 9 bases. The germline gives CDR1 SNHLY, CDR2 FYNNEI. With 3 bases clipped from V and 2 bases from J, the junction kept 16 bases outside the gene matches. The CDR3 contains 19 residues.